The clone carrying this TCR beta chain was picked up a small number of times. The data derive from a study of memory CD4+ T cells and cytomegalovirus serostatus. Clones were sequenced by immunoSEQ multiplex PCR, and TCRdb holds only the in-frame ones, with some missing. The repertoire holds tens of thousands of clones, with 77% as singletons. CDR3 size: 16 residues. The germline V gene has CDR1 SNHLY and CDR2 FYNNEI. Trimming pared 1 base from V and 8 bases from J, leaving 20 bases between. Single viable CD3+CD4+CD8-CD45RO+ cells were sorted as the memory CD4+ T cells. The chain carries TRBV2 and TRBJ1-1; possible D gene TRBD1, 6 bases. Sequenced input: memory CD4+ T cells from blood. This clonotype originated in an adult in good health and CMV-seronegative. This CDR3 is CASSEGGTGRWSEAFF. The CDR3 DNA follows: TGTGCCAGCAGTGAAGGAGGTACAGGGCGGTGGTCGGAAGCTTTCTTT.